The clone carrying this TCR beta chain came up many times. The antigen is unknown. The data were taken from a study of beta chain features in type 1 diabetes. Study-wide results and limits: Within patients, naive, central memory and Treg TCRB repertoires seemed more similar than within healthy donors. Shortening of TCRB CDR3s, moderate but significant, appeared in all four CD4+ subsets of Type 1 diabetes patients. Researchers cautioned that cDNA sequencing could over-represent cells with high TCR expression.

Expressed TCRB transcripts got sequenced, as all isolated RNA was reverse transcribed. The method was immunoSEQ multiplex PCR; TCRdb's version includes in-frame clones alone and lacks a portion of them. The table includes nearly 350,000 clones, roughly 9% detected once. Naive, central memory, regulatory and stem cell-like memory cells within the CD4+ compartment were sorted using CD45RO/CCR7/CD25/CD127/CD95/CD27. This CDR3 has 11 amino acids. In germline, CDR1 is KGHSH, CDR2 LQKENI. Trimming took off 5 bases at V and 7 bases at J, with 8 bases between the two ends. The specimen was central memory CD4+ T cells from blood. The TCR was taken from a man aged 25 to 40 with type 1 diabetes. The chain couples TRBV18 to TRBJ1-1; D possibly corresponds to TRBD1 (5 bases). The CDR3 protein is CASSIQGEAFF. CDR3 DNA: TGTGCCAGCTCAATTCAGGGTGAAGCTTTCTTT. The whole variable domain, filled in from reference TRBV18 and TRBJ1-1, reads NAGVMQNPRHLVRRRGQEARLRCSPMKGHSHVYWYRQLPEEGLKFMVYLQKENIIDESGMPKERFSAEFPKEGPSILRIQQVVRGDSAAYFCASSIQGEAFFGQGTRLTVV.